The source of this TCR beta chain is a study of regulatory T cells in long-lasting Graves disease. Overall study findings and caveats: Persistent patients had more shared public clonotypes (2,741) than new patients (about 920). Less diverse TCR repertoires were seen in persistent Graves' patients than in newly diagnosed ones.

Libraries of TCR beta came from iRepertoire HTBI primers plus Arm-PCR of CDR3 regions. Using its own MiXCR run on the multiplex PCR reads, TCRdb lists one record per CDR3 protein. The repertoire holds under 500,000 distinct CDR3 sequences, 20% to 25% seen once, with 7.8% in the top ten. On this clonotype: What it recognizes is unknown.

Time point of the sample: persistent/refractory GD, antithyroid drugs over 5 years with positive TRAb. PBMC RNA was the source of the TCR library. The ends were cut back, 0 bases at V and 4 bases at J, with 5 bases in the middle. CDR1 and CDR2 (germline): SGDLS, YYNGEE. The CDR3 is 14 amino acids. The specimen comprised peripheral blood mononuclear cells (PBMCs), sampled when the disease was refractory, from a patient treated with antithyroid drugs. This chain joins TRBV9 and TRBJ1-6, with no clear D. This receptor was identified in a female donor with Graves disease. As DNA, the CDR3 is TGTGCCAGCAGCGTAGCCAGTTATAATTCACCCCTCCACTTT. Protein sequence: CASSVASYNSPLHF.